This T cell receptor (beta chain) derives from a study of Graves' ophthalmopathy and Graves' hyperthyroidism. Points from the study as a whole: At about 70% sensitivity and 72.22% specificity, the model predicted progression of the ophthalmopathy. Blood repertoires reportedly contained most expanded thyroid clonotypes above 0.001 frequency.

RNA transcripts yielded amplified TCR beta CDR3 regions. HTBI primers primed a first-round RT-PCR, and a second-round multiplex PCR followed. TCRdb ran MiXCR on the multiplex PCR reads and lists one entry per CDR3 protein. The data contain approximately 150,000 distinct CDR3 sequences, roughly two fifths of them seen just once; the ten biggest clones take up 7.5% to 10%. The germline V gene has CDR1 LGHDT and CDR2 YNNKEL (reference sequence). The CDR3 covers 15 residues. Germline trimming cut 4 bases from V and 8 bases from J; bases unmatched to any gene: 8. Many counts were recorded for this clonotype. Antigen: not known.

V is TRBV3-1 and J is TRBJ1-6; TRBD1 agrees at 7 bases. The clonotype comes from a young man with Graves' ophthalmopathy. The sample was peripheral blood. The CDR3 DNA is TGTGCCAGCAGCCCAGGACGTCAGGGGGATTCACCCCTCCACTTT. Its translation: CASSPGRQGDSPLHF.